The 30 T cell receptor beta chains given below trace back to one sample, sequenced in a study of cytomegalovirus exposure and HLA in healthy donors. PCR used 60 Vbeta primers and 13 Jbeta primers. The data were produced by immunoSEQ multiplex PCR, yet TCRdb's version contains in-frame clones alone and is incomplete. Of just over 150,000 clones listed, 80% are singletons. Sequenced input: PBMCs. The receptors were gathered from a male donor in good health and CMV-seropositive.

As to this clone: Other nucleotide sequences from this sample produce the same CDR3. The chain is built from TRBV7-9 and TRBJ2-1, with D tentatively TRBD2 (5 bases). The germline gives CDR1 SEHNR, CDR2 FQNEAQ (reference sequence). Trimming took off 0 bases at V and 0 bases at J, with 6 bases between the two ends. The CDR3 runs to 15 residues. For the CDR3, the DNA is TGTGCCAGCAGCTTAGCAGGGAGCTCCTACAATGAGCAGTTCTTC. This codes for CASSLAGSSYNEQFF.

The chain recombines TRBV5-5 with TRBJ2-1; 11 bases agree with TRBD2. The V and J ends lost 4 bases and 3 bases, in that order; junction bases with no gene match: 3. This CDR3 is 15 amino acids long. Germline V gene lookup returns CDR1 SGHKS and CDR2 YYEKEE (reference sequence). The CDR3 here is CASSVLAGGYNEQFF. In DNA form, the CDR3 reads TGTGCCAGCAGCGTGCTAGCGGGAGGCTACAATGAGCAGTTCTTC.

The V gene is TRBV30, the J gene TRBJ2-7; 9 bases agree with TRBD1. This CDR3 is built from 13 residues. The ends lost 5 bases at V and 1 base at J; junction bases unmatched: 3. Germline V gives CDR1 GTSNPN, CDR2 SVGIG (reference sequence). CDR3 loop: CAWGQGISYEQYF. The CDR3 nucleotides are TGTGCCTGGGGACAGGGGATATCCTACGAGCAGTACTTC.

The rearrangement uses TRBV7-8 and TRBJ2-7; 10 bases line up with TRBD2. With 5 bases clipped from V and 3 bases from J, the junction kept 7 bases outside the gene matches. This CDR3 comprises 15 residues. Germline loops: CDR1 SGHVS, CDR2 FQNEAQ. CDR3 in amino acids: CASSPTSGKRYEQYF. The DNA of the CDR3 is TGTGCCAGCAGCCCCACTAGCGGGAAACGCTACGAGCAGTACTTC.

On this clone: The sample contains more than one DNA sequence encoding this CDR3. This chain joins TRBV10-3 and TRBJ2-7; D is possibly TRBD1 (5 bases). From germline, CDR1 is ENHRY and CDR2 SYGVKD. The CDR3 runs to 11 residues. This CDR3 reads CATNQGYEQYF. CDR3 sequence (DNA): TGTGCTACGAACCAGGGCTACGAGCAGTACTTC.

This rearrangement joins TRBV18 to TRBJ2-1, with TRBD2 identical over 11 bases. Germline-derived CDR1 and CDR2 are KGHSH and LQKENI. J lost 0 bases, V lost 3 bases, and 4 bases had no gene match. This CDR3 is 17 amino acids long. The CDR3 loop reads CASSPGLAASSYNEQFF. CDR3 bases: TGTGCCAGCTCACCGGGACTAGCGGCTTCCTCCTACAATGAGCAGTTCTTC.

The chain employs TRBV28 and TRBJ1-5, with TRBD1 as a possible D gene (6 bases). The CDR3 length is 14 residues. V was pared by 2 bases and J by 5 bases, with 10 bases between. The germline V gene has CDR1 MDHEN and CDR2 SYDVKM. The DNA of the CDR3 is TGTGCCAGCAGTTTAAACAGGGACCATCAGCCCCAGCATTTT. It is translated as CASSLNRDHQPQHF.

The V and J genes are TRBV27 and TRBJ1-2, with 7 bases that match TRBD1. CDR1 is MNHEY and CDR2 is SMNVEV in the germline V gene (reference sequence). With 5 bases clipped from V and 4 bases from J, the junction kept 7 bases outside the gene matches. CDR3 size: 14 residues. The CDR3 nucleotides read TGTGCCAGCAGTGAACAGGGGCCGCTCTATGGCTACACCTTC. Translated, it gives CASSEQGPLYGYTF.

This clone was counted between two and nine times. This chain links TRBV5-4 with TRBJ2-7; 9 bases are a match to TRBD2. The J segment lost 0 bases and the V segment lost 0 bases, leaving 1 base of the junction unmatched. The germline CDR1 and CDR2 sequences are SGHNT and YYREEE (reference sequence). CDR3 size: 15 residues. CDR3 in amino acids: CASSLGGRASYEQYF. In DNA, the CDR3 is TGTGCCAGCAGCTTGGGCGGGAGGGCCTCCTACGAGCAGTACTTC.

This CDR3 reads CASSVAPLAGGADTQYF. Written as DNA, the CDR3 is TGTGCCAGCAGCGTAGCCCCGCTAGCGGGAGGTGCAGATACGCAGTATTTT. The rearrangement links TRBV9 to TRBJ2-3; 11 bases align to TRBD2. The V segment lost 0 bases and the J segment 4 bases; nucleotides outside the gene matches: 7. CDR3 length: 17 residues. In germline, CDR1 is SGDLS, CDR2 YYNGEE.

The count of this clone is one. The genes are TRBV10-3 and TRBJ2-3; TRBD2 might be the D (6 bases). CDR1 is ENHRY and CDR2 is SYGVKD in the germline V gene. V dropped 4 bases and J dropped 2 bases, with 13 bases sitting between them. This CDR3 spans 15 amino acids. For the CDR3, the DNA is TGTGCCATCAGTGGGGGGGACGGGACCACAGATACGCAGTATTTT. The encoded protein is CAISGGDGTTDTQYF.

The chain employs TRBV15 and TRBJ2-2; possible D gene TRBD2, 5 bases. The V end lost 5 bases, the J end lost 9 bases, and 10 bases lay between the germline ends. CDR3 size: 12 residues. Per germline, CDR1 LNHNV and CDR2 YYDKDF (reference sequence). The CDR3, as DNA: TGTGCCACCAGCCCCACGGGGTGGGAGCTGTTTTTT. Protein sequence: CATSPTGWELFF.

Notes on this clone: Relative to the germline gene, one junction end is altered; a read error may explain this. This chain links TRBV11-2 with TRBJ1-4; D call uncertain. CDR3 length: 14 residues. Germline V gene data show CDR1 as SGHAT and CDR2 as FQNNGV. The CDR3 reads CASSLGVTTEKLFF. Written as DNA, the CDR3 is TGTGCCAGCAGCTTAGGGGTAACTACTGAAAAACTGTTTTTT.

This clone occurred once. The rearrangement uses TRBV5-1 and TRBJ1-3, with unresolved D. Looked up from germline, CDR1 is SGHRS and CDR2 is YFSETQ. This CDR3 comprises 14 residues. The V end was cut by 1 base, the J end by 0 bases, with 5 bases between. This CDR3 reads CASSLTVSGNTIYF. Here the CDR3 DNA reads TGCGCCAGCAGCTTGACGGTCTCTGGAAACACCATATATTTT.

The CDR3 DNA reads TGTGCCAGCAGCTTAACGACTCTCCCCTACGAGCAGTACTTC. The encoded protein is CASSLTTLPYEQYF. The chain recombines TRBV7-2 with TRBJ2-7; no clear D. In germline, CDR1 is SGHTA, CDR2 FQGNSA. This CDR3 spans 14 amino acids. V gave up 2 bases and J gave up 2 bases, with 10 bases separating them.

The chain links TRBV7-9 to TRBJ1-3, with no clear D. From germline, CDR1 is SEHNR and CDR2 FQNEAQ (reference sequence). V was cut by 5 bases and J by 4 bases, with 6 bases left in between. This CDR3 comprises 12 residues. The CDR3 here is CASSETGNTIYF. The CDR3 nucleotides are TGTGCCAGCAGCGAGACAGGAAACACCATATATTTT.

This clone was picked up a small number of times. This rearrangement joins TRBV10-2 to TRBJ1-2, with 10 positions matching TRBD1. The trim removed 0 bases at V and 2 bases at J, leaving 3 bases unmatched. The CDR3 has 16 amino acids. Germline V gene data show CDR1 as WSHSY and CDR2 as SAAADI. The CDR3 loop is CASSESGTGVNYGYTF. The CDR3 DNA reads TGCGCCAGCAGTGAGTCCGGGACAGGGGTCAACTATGGCTACACCTTC.

The rearrangement joins TRBV6-1 to TRBJ2-5, with TRBD1 as a possible D gene (6 bases). This CDR3 has 15 residues. The ends were cut back, 7 bases at V and 11 bases at J, with 26 bases in the middle. The germline V gene has CDR1 MNHNS and CDR2 SASEGT. In nucleotides, the CDR3 is TGTGCCAGCATTACCGCATCCAGGGGCCCTGGGGAGCAGTACTTC. It is translated as CASITASRGPGEQYF.

In regard to this clone: A junction boundary mismatches the germline segment, possibly from a read error. V and J are TRBV7-9 and TRBJ2-1; TRBD2 matches at 11 bases. From germline, CDR1 is SEHNR and CDR2 FQNEAQ (reference sequence). This CDR3 region has 15 residues. The CDR3 spells CAGRERLAGHNEQFF. CDR3 bases: TGTGCCGGCAGGGAGAGACTAGCGGGGCACAATGAGCAGTTCTTC.

This chain links TRBV10-3 with TRBJ2-1; D remains ambiguous. The CDR3 is 14 amino acids. The germline V gene has CDR1 ENHRY and CDR2 SYGVKD. The germline V and J ends were trimmed by 7 bases and 0 bases, with 10 bases remaining between them. CDR3 residues: CAIKQKSSYNEQFF. CDR3 nucleotides: TGTGCCATCAAACAGAAGAGCTCCTACAATGAGCAGTTCTTC.

The chain carries TRBV6-5 and TRBJ2-3; 7 bases match TRBD2. CDR3 size: 14 residues. Unmatched junction bases numbered 4, after V lost 6 bases and J lost 1 base. Germline V gene sequence: CDR1 MNHEY, CDR2 SVGAGI. The CDR3 bases are TGTGCCAGCAGGAGGGACTACCGCACAGATACGCAGTATTTT. This encodes CASRRDYRTDTQYF.

The DNA of the CDR3 is TGTGCCAGCAGAAGCGGACAGGGGGCTCGTACTGGGGCCAACGTCCTGACTTTC. Protein sequence: CASRSGQGARTGANVLTF. The chain links TRBV28 to TRBJ2-6; 11 nucleotides agree with TRBD1. The germline CDR1 and CDR2 sequences are MDHEN and SYDVKM. With V trimmed by 6 bases and J by 2 bases, 9 bases remained unmatched. The CDR3 length is 18 residues.

The rearrangement uses TRBV4-1 and TRBJ2-5; 7 nucleotides agree with TRBD2. The J segment lost 2 bases and the V segment lost 4 bases, leaving 10 bases of the junction unmatched. The CDR3 runs to 16 residues. CDR1 is MGHRA and CDR2 is YSYEKL in the germline V gene. The CDR3: CASSLTGSGPQETQYF. CDR3 nucleotide sequence: TGCGCCAGCAGCCTGACGGGTAGCGGGCCACAAGAGACCCAGTACTTC.

The chain is built from TRBV5-1 and TRBJ2-1, with 7 bases fitting TRBD2. Germline CDR1 SGHRS, CDR2 YFSETQ. J gave up 10 bases and V 1 base, and 11 bases lay outside the gene matches. This CDR3 spans 15 amino acids. The CDR3 DNA sequence: TGCGCCAGCAGCTTGAGCAGACTAGCAGTGGAGGAGCAGTTCTTC. Encoded protein: CASSLSRLAVEEQFF. The whole variable domain, filled in from reference TRBV5-1 and TRBJ2-1, reads KAGVTQTPRYLIKTRGQQVTLSCSPISGHRSVSWYQQTPGQGLQFLFEYFSETQRNKGNFPGRFSGRQFSNSRSEMNVSTLELGDSALYLCASSLSRLAVEEQFFGPGTRLTVL.

This clone was recorded a few times. This chain connects TRBV6-6 to TRBJ2-7; TRBD1 is a possible D gene (6 bases). V lost 2 bases and J 1 base, leaving 6 bases between the germline ends. This CDR3 has 13 residues. Germline lookup yields CDR1 MNHNY and CDR2 SVGAGI (reference sequence). In DNA form, the CDR3 reads TGTGCCAGCAGTTACGGGACATCCTACGAGCAGTACTTC. It translates to CASSYGTSYEQYF.

This clone was detected only a few times. This sample also contains other DNA sequences that code for the same CDR3. CDR3 sequence reads: CSASEAFF. The CDR3 coding sequence is TGCAGTGCTAGCGAGGCTTTCTTT. J is TRBJ1-1 and V is TRBV20-1, with unresolved D. This CDR3 spans 8 amino acids. Germline loops: CDR1 DFQATT, CDR2 SNEGSKA (reference sequence). The V gene lost 3 bases and the J gene lost 11 bases, with 4 bases spanning the gap.

This rearrangement joins TRBV12-2 to TRBJ2-7; the table assigns TRBD1, which was not confirmed against the DNA. TRBV12-2 is noted as a pseudogene. This CDR3 has 16 residues. The CDR3 region is CASRLVRPTGAREQYF. CDR3 DNA: TGTGCAAGTCGCTTAGTACGGCCCACAGGGGCCAGGGAGCAGTACTTC.

In this sample, this clone turned up once. The chain links TRBV30 to TRBJ2-7; possible D gene TRBD1, 6 bases. The ends were cut back, 8 bases at V and 1 base at J, with 12 bases in the middle. The CDR3 extends over 12 amino acids. Germline assignment: CDR1 GTSNPN and CDR2 SVGIG (reference sequence). This CDR3 is CAGIQGSYEQYF. The CDR3, as DNA: TGTGCCGGGATACAGGGTTCCTACGAGCAGTACTTC. Filled out from reference TRBV30 and TRBJ2-7, the complete variable domain reads SQTIHQWPATLVQPVGSPLSLECTVEGTSNPNLYWYRQAAGRGLQLLFYSVGIGQISSEVPQNLSASRPQDRQFILSSKKLLLSDSGFYLCAGIQGSYEQYFGPGTRLTVT.

V usage is TRBV6-1 and J usage is TRBJ2-2; weak D call: TRBD1 (6 bases). The germline V gene encodes CDR1 MNHNS and CDR2 SASEGT. V was cut by 5 bases and J by 1 base, with 8 bases left in between. This CDR3 is built from 14 residues. The CDR3 bases are TGTGCCAGCAGTCGGGACAAGAACACCGGGGAGCTGTTTTTT. It encodes CASSRDKNTGELFF.

V usage is TRBV16 and J usage is TRBJ2-5, with 7 nucleotides matching TRBD1. The CDR3 has 12 amino acids. The germline CDR1 and CDR2 sequences are KGHSY and FQNENV. Trimming removed 3 bases from V and 5 bases from J; junction bases left unmatched: 0. The CDR3 bases are TGTGCCAGCAGCCAGGACAGGGAGACCCAGTACTTC. It encodes CASSQDRETQYF.